This entry concerns a single TCR beta chain. Its specificity is unknown. The sample is drawn from a study of radiotherapy plus CTLA-4 blockade in lung cancer. The study's findings and limits: Once radiotherapy plus ipilimumab had been given, TCR clones derived from tumor expanded in blood.

TCRdb's copy holds only in-frame clones and misses some; the assay was immunoSEQ multiplex PCR. The sample lists 100,000 or so clones, about 80% occurring once. With ipilimumab providing CTLA-4 blockade, focal radiation was administered to patients who had chemo-refractory metastatic non-small-cell lung cancer. The source material was peripheral blood, sampled from a patient treated with radiotherapy plus ipilimumab. This receptor was identified in a human donor with non-small cell lung cancer that progressed on radiotherapy plus ipilimumab.

The CDR3 region is CASSSSDRLNYGYTF. The DNA of the CDR3 is TGTGCCAGCAGCTCCTCGGACAGGCTTAACTATGGCTACACCTTC. The chain is built from TRBV5-6 and TRBJ1-2; 7 bases line up with TRBD1. CDR1 and CDR2 (germline): SGHDT, YYEEEE. Trimming removed 3 bases from V and 1 base from J; junction bases left unmatched: 6. The CDR3 is 15 residues long.